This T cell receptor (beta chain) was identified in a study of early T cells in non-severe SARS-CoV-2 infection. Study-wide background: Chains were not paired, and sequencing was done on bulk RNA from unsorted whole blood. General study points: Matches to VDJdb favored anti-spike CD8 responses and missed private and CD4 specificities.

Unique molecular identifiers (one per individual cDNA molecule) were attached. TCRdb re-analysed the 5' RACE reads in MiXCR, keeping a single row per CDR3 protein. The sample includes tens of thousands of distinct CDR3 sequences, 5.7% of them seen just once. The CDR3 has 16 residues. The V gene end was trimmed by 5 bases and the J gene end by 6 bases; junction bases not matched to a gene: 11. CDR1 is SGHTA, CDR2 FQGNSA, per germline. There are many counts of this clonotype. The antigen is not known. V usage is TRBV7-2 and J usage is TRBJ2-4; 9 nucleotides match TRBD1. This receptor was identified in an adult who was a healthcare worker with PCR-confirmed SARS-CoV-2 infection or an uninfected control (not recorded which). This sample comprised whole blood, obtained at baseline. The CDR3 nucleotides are TGTGCCAGCAGCCGCCAGGGACAGGGACGGGGAAACATTCAGTACTTC. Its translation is CASSRQGQGRGNIQYF.